This T cell receptor (beta chain) was recovered during a study of blood T cells in healthy people across ages. Alongside a J-beta primer mix, a sample-barcoded 5' primer served in a second PCR lasting roughly 7 to 12 cycles. TCRdb used MiXCR to reprocess the 5' RACE reads, holding one entry per CDR3 protein. The table lists under 1,100,000 distinct CDR3 sequences, under 30% of them singletons. In the case of this clonotype: A much larger clone differs from this one at a single base, so this may be a read error.

The germline V and J ends were trimmed by 2 bases and 3 bases, with 5 bases remaining between them. CDR1 is SGHTA, CDR2 FQGNSA, per germline. CDR3 length: 13 amino acids. These data are also associated with another study on T cells of mothers and their children.

The receptor's source is a girl aged 2-9 years in good health. Specimen: blood. V gene TRBV7-2 combines with J gene TRBJ1-5; the D is unclear. The CDR3 DNA sequence: TGTGCCAGCAGCTTAAGGGACAATCAGCCCCAGCATTTT. It codes for CASSLRDNQPQHF.